This T cell receptor (beta chain) was recorded in a study of spatial heterogeneity in lung cancer. This clonotype was seen ten or more times. Time point indicated: sample taken at primary tumor resection. Whole RNA was taken from tumor, nontumor lung or frozen PBMC; it was then sequenced unsorted. Samples were donated by 72 untreated early-stage non-small cell lung cancer patients. In the library, each TCR cDNA molecule bore its own unique molecular identifier. One entry per CDR3 protein, called by TCRdb with MiXCR from the 5' RACE reads. The table includes 82,000 or so distinct CDR3 sequences, around 13% detected once. The CDR3 covers 13 residues. CDR1 and CDR2 from the germline V gene are SEHNR and FQNEAQ (reference sequence). Trimming took 7 bases from V and 5 from J, leaving 14 bases between them.

The rearrangement uses TRBV7-9 and TRBJ1-2; D gene ambiguous. Source: PBMCs, taken at surgery. The clonotype originates from a male donor with early-stage non-small cell lung cancer. The DNA of the CDR3 is TGTGCCAGCACCGAACTAAGCCTTTATGGCTACACCTTC. Amino acids: CASTELSLYGYTF.